Reported below is one T cell receptor beta chain. Antigen specificity is unknown. Recent vaccinations or acute infections were absent in the healthy HIV-negative adult donors. Trimming took off 1 base at V and 5 bases at J, with 9 bases between the two ends. The CDR3 length is 12 residues. Germline CDR1 is SQVTM and CDR2 is ANQGSEA. Sorted-subset replicate PCRs used 200 ng of genomic DNA. This amount corresponded to about 30,000 T cell genomes. Assay used: immunoSEQ multiplex PCR; TCRdb lists only in-frame clones, some missing. The sample contains around 2.3 million clones, around 95% of which appear only once. This record comes from a study of shared clonotypes between healthy human individuals. Overall study findings and caveats: Some naive CD4 clonotypes, around 4.7%, turned up in common across four donors.

Sequenced input: naive CD4+ T cells sorted from blood. Subset indicated: CD45RA+ positively selected. This chain joins TRBV29-1 and TRBJ2-7; no clear D gene. The TCR sequence derives from a man between 18 and 35 years old in good health. DNA of the CDR3: TGCAGCGTTGAAGGTGACGCAAACGAGCAGTACTTC. As protein: CSVEGDANEQYF.